These T cell receptor beta chains were read from a single sample in a study of T cell repertoires in cytomegalovirus infection. Each CDR3 protein gets one entry after TCRdb re-called the reads with MiXCR. The repertoire includes some 700,000 distinct CDR3 sequences, 35% of them detected once, and around 2.6% sits in the top ten. Sequenced material: PBMCs. The receptors stem from a human donor in good health (CMV status not recorded). Some clones in this sample may be carry-over from other donors' samples. The CDR3 runs from the conserved cysteine through the conserved F or W. D genes are given only for firm matches. Clone size, where shown, is once, few, many, or a class for clones that have expanded.

d_call j_call v_call clone_size cdr3_aa cdr3_nt
NA TRBJ2-5 TRBV13 few CASSPGSIAPISETQYF TGCGCCAGCAGCCCCGGATCAATAGCGCCCATTAGCGAGACCCAGTACTTC
NA TRBJ2-1 TRBV5-1 NA CASRGEFGEQFF TGCGCCAGCAGGGGGGAATTCGGTGAGCAGTTCTTC
NA TRBJ2-2 TRBV2 NA CASSEHDSGLTNTGELFF TGTGCCAGCAGTGAACACGACAGCGGATTAACGAACACCGGGGAGCTGTTTTTT
NA TRBJ1-2 TRBV7-2 NA CASSPVGIHGYTF TGTGCCAGCAGCCCAGTTGGAATCCATGGCTACACCTTC
NA TRBJ1-5 TRBV27 few CASSLSRGLGNQPQHF TGTGCCAGCAGTTTATCTCGAGGGCTGGGTAATCAGCCCCAGCATTTT
TRBD2 TRBJ2-3 TRBV7-6 NA CASSRAGGSAETQYF TGTGCCAGCAGCCGAGCGGGGGGGTCCGCAGAGACGCAGTATTTT
TRBD1 TRBJ2-1 TRBV11-2 few CASSLWGTGSYNEQFF TGTGCCAGCAGCTTGTGGGGGACAGGGAGCTACAATGAGCAGTTCTTC
TRBD1 TRBJ2-7 TRBV19 few CATGTGSEQYF TGTGCCACCGGGACAGGGTCCGAGCAGTACTTC
NA TRBJ2-1 TRBV11-2 NA CASSLPGYNEQFF TGTGCCAGCAGCCTTCCCGGCTACAATGAGCAGTTCTTC
NA TRBJ1-2 TRBV12-3/TRBV12-4 NA CASSFPLSRGGVGYTF TGTGCCAGCAGTTTCCCCCTTAGCCGGGGAGGTGTTGGCTACACCTTC
TRBD1 TRBJ2-7 TRBV28 few CASSLYSQGAGEQYF TGTGCCAGCAGTTTATATTCCCAGGGGGCAGGCGAGCAGTACTTC
NA TRBJ2-7 TRBV5-1 once CASSLLTVVDYEQYF TGCGCCAGCAGCTTGCTAACAGTGGTGGACTACGAGCAGTACTTC
NA TRBJ1-5 TRBV10-3 few CASIGSNQPQHF TGTGCCAGCATTGGTAGCAATCAGCCCCAGCATTTT
NA TRBJ2-5 TRBV7-2 NA CASSVRRGPREYF TGTGCCAGCAGCGTACGTCGGGGTCCACGGGAATACTTC
TRBD2 TRBJ2-1 TRBV12-3/TRBV12-4 many CASSLAGGPNEQFF TGTGCCAGCAGTTTGGCGGGAGGCCCCAATGAGCAGTTCTTC
TRBD1 TRBJ1-5 TRBV6-1 NA CASIVGTGGNQPQHF TGTGCCAGCATTGTCGGGACAGGGGGCAATCAGCCCCAGCATTTT
NA TRBJ2-2 TRBV28 few CASSLTGTANTGELFF TGTGCCAGCAGTTTAACCGGGACGGCCAACACCGGGGAGCTGTTTTTT
NA TRBJ2-7 TRBV5-8 NA CASSAGPARNEQYF TGTGCCAGCAGCGCGGGACCCGCTAGGAACGAGCAGTACTTC
TRBD2 TRBJ2-7 TRBV7-3 NA CASSLGGLASRF TGTGCCAGCAGCCTAGGGGGACTAGCGAGTAGGTTC
TRBD1 TRBJ2-1 TRBV7-9 NA CASSLGGQGAVSEQFF TGTGCCAGCAGCTTAGGGGGACAGGGGGCCGTGAGTGAGCAGTTCTTC